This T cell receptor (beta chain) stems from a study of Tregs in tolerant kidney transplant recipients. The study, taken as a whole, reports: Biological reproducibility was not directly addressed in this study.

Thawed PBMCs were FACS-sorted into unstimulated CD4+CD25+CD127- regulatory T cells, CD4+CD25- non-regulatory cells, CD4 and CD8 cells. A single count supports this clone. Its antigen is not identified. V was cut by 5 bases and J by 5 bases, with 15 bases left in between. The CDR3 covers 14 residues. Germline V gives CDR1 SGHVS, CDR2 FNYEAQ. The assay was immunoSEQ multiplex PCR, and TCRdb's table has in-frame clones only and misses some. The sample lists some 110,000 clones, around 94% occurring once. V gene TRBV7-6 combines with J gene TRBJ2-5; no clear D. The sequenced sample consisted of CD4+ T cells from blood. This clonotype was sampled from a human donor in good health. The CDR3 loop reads CASSPPLLSETQYF. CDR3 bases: TGTGCCAGCAGCCCCCCCTTATTGAGTGAGACCCAGTACTTC.